The 7 T cell receptor beta chains presented below share a single source sample, sequenced in a study of T cells after yellow fever vaccination. TCRdb used MiXCR to reprocess the 5' RACE reads, holding one entry per CDR3 protein. The top ten clones hold roughly a sixth of a sample with about 330,000 distinct CDR3 sequences, around 6.8% of them seen once. Sample: PBMCs, taken around 45 days after the first yellow fever vaccination. Every receptor here comes from a man between 18 and 35 years old who received the YFV17D yellow fever vaccine.

The chain is built from TRBV7-2 and TRBJ1-2; D is unresolved. The germline V and J ends were trimmed by 8 bases and 14 bases, with 18 bases remaining between them. Per the germline V gene, CDR1 is SGHTA and CDR2 is FQGNSA. The CDR3 is 11 residues long. The CDR3 region has the DNA TGTGCCAGCTCATCGGGCAATCCTGAGACCTTC. It translates to CASSSGNPETF.

The V and J genes are TRBV4-1 and TRBJ1-1, with D maybe TRBD1 (5 bases). The CDR3 runs to 14 residues. Germline lookup yields CDR1 MGHRA and CDR2 YSYEKL. The germline V and J ends were trimmed by 1 base and 0 bases, with 6 bases remaining between them. CDR3 sequence reads: CASSQVQVNTEAFF. CDR3 coding DNA: TGCGCCAGCAGCCAAGTACAGGTGAACACTGAAGCTTTCTTT.

This clonotype has a count of ten or more. This chain connects TRBV20-1 to TRBJ2-1, with 7 nucleotides matching TRBD2. The CDR3 is made up of 11 amino acids. CDR1 is DFQATT, CDR2 SNEGSKA, per germline (reference sequence). The trim removed 3 bases at V and 10 bases at J, leaving 3 bases unmatched. This CDR3 reads CSARGGREQFF. CDR3 sequence (DNA): TGCAGTGCTAGGGGGGGGAGAGAGCAGTTCTTC.

The chain carries TRBV7-6 and TRBJ2-2, with D possibly TRBD1 on 6 matching bases. The germline V and J ends were trimmed by 5 bases and 4 bases, with 8 bases remaining between them. The CDR3 is 13 amino acids. Germline values: CDR1 SGHVS, CDR2 FNYEAQ. CDR3: CASSQGRTGELFF. The CDR3 DNA reads as TGTGCCAGCAGCCAGGGGCGCACCGGGGAGCTGTTTTTT.

For the CDR3, the DNA is TGTGCCAGCAGCTTAGTCCGGGACAGTGCGGACGAGCAGTACTTC. Translation gives CASSLVRDSADEQYF. The chain links TRBV7-8 to TRBJ2-7; 7 nucleotides match TRBD1. From germline, CDR1 is SGHVS and CDR2 FQNEAQ. Trimming removed 1 base from V and 5 bases from J; junction bases left unmatched: 8. The CDR3 spans 15 residues.

V gene TRBV12-3 or TRBV12-4 combines with J gene TRBJ1-1; TRBD1 aligns across 9 bases. CDR3 length: 15 amino acids. V was clipped by 4 bases and J by 4 bases; unmatched bases: 7. The CDR3 region is CASSSRQGGGTEAFF. Here the CDR3 DNA reads TGTGCCAGCAGTTCGAGACAGGGGGGGGGCACTGAAGCTTTCTTT.

J is TRBJ2-1 and V is TRBV18, with D unclear. The V and J ends lost 3 bases and 4 bases respectively, with 13 bases between them. The CDR3 consists of 15 residues. Germline V gives CDR1 KGHSH, CDR2 LQKENI. The CDR3: CASSPVFSLYNEQFF. The CDR3 coding sequence is TGTGCCAGCTCACCTGTATTTAGCCTTTACAATGAGCAGTTCTTC.